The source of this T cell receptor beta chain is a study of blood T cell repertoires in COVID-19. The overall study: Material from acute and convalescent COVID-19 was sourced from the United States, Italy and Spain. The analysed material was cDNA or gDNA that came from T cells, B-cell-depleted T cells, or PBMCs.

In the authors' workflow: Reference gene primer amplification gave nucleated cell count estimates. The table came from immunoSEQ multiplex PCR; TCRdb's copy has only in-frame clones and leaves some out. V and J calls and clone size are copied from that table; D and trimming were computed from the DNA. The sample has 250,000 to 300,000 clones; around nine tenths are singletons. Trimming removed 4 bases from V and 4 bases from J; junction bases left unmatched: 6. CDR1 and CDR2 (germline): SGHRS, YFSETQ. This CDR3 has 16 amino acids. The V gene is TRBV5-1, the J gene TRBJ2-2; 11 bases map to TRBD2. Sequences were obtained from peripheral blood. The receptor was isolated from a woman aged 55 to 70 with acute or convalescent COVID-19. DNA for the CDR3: TGCGCCAGCAGCCCTGGGACTAGCGGAGCCACCGGGGAGCTGTTTTTT. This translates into CASSPGTSGATGELFF.